The present T cell receptor (beta chain) was sequenced within a study of chemoradiotherapy in HPV16-positive cancers. Study summary: Candidate HPV-specific T-cell clones and common TCR motifs came from functional assays in a couple of HPV16-positive patients. Study findings and constraints: For HPV16-positive patients, expanding HPV-responsive T cells associated with longer recurrence-free survival.

Germline assignment: CDR1 LNHDA and CDR2 SQIVND (reference sequence). The CDR3 is 16 amino acids. V was clipped by 2 bases and J by 3 bases, with 14 bases between them. TCRdb's copy holds only in-frame clones and misses some; the assay was immunoSEQ multiplex PCR. Here the sample spans about 7,000 clones, about 88% being singletons. As for this clone: Its antigen is unidentified.

The origin of this receptor is a human donor with HPV-associated anogenital cancer. The chain combines TRBV19 with TRBJ1-3; D is unresolved. This material was acquired from a patient who underwent chemoradiotherapy. The CDR3 loop is CASSIIPSGLGNTIYF. The CDR3 region has the DNA TGTGCCAGTAGTATAATCCCCAGTGGACTTGGAAACACCATATATTTT.